These 8 T cell receptor beta chains originate from one sample sequenced in a study of T cell responses to AZD1222 COVID-19 vaccine. The table came from immunoSEQ multiplex PCR; TCRdb's copy has only in-frame clones and leaves some out. The sample lists over 100,000 clones; around nine tenths were seen once. The sample in question was peripheral blood, obtained on day 0 of AZD1222 vaccination. The receptors here all came from an adult in good health.

This clone was counted a single time. The CDR3 reads CATSTGAKMNTEAFF. The CDR3 DNA sequence: TGTGCCACCAGCACAGGTGCCAAGATGAACACTGAAGCTTTCTTT. The genes are TRBV15 and TRBJ1-1; no clear D gene. The germline gives CDR1 LNHNV, CDR2 YYDKDF (reference sequence). V was cut by 4 bases and J by 0 bases, with 12 bases left in between. This CDR3 contains 15 residues.

The genes are TRBV5-6 and TRBJ1-1, with 7 bases matching TRBD1. Germline lookup yields CDR1 SGHDT and CDR2 YYEEEE. CDR3 length: 19 amino acids. The trim removed 4 bases at V and 5 bases at J, leaving 23 bases unmatched. CDR3: CASSQPLRTGSHGRTEAFF. CDR3 DNA: TGTGCCAGCAGCCAGCCCCTTCGGACAGGCAGCCACGGGAGGACTGAAGCTTTCTTT. Combining the CDR3 with reference TRBV5-6 and TRBJ1-1 gives the whole variable domain DAGVTQSPTHLIKTRGQQVTLRCSPKSGHDTVSWYQQALGQGPQFIFQYYEEEERQRGNFPDRFSGHQFPNYSSELNVNALLLGDSALYLCASSQPLRTGSHGRTEAFFGQGTRLTVV.

CDR3 coding DNA: TGTGCCATCAGTGAGGTTTCCTACGAGCAGTACTTC. It yields the protein CAISEVSYEQYF. The chain recombines TRBV10-3 with TRBJ2-7; D is ambiguous. The CDR3 sequence is 12 residues long. Trimming removed 2 bases at V and 1 base at J, with 3 bases between. CDR1 ENHRY and CDR2 SYGVKD come from the germline V gene.

V usage is TRBV5-6 and J usage is TRBJ2-2; D unclear. Trimming left V 1 base short and J 3 bases short, with 7 bases between. The CDR3 runs 14 residues. Germline assignment: CDR1 SGHDT and CDR2 YYEEEE. The CDR3 sequence: CASSLWHYTGELFF. CDR3 bases: TGTGCCAGCAGCTTGTGGCATTACACCGGGGAGCTGTTTTTT.

As concerns this clone: The same CDR3 is also encoded by other DNA sequences in this sample. This sequence joins TRBV9 and TRBJ2-3; weak D call: TRBD2 (5 bases). The V end was cut by 0 bases, the J end by 4 bases, with 6 bases between. Germline CDR1 is SGDLS and CDR2 is YYNGEE. CDR3 length: 13 amino acids. The CDR3 spells CASSVGGPDTQYF. The DNA for the CDR3 is TGTGCCAGCAGCGTAGGAGGGCCAGATACGCAGTATTTT.

The chain uses TRBV19 and TRBJ2-2; D not certain. The CDR3 length is 16 residues. Germline CDR1 reads LNHDA; CDR2 reads SQIVND (reference sequence). V lost 1 base to trimming and J lost 4 bases, with 13 bases between them. CDR3 protein: CASSIVRGRGTGELFF. The DNA of the CDR3 is TGTGCCAGTAGTATAGTTCGTGGTCGAGGCACCGGGGAGCTGTTTTTT.

This chain connects TRBV15 to TRBJ2-1, with a possible D match to TRBD2 (6 bases). The germline V gene has CDR1 LNHNV and CDR2 YYDKDF (reference sequence). V lost 1 base, J lost 2 bases, and 12 bases lay in between. The CDR3 contains 16 residues. CDR3 in amino acids: CATSRARERTYNEQFF. CDR3 coding DNA: TGTGCCACCAGCAGAGCCCGGGAGAGGACCTACAATGAGCAGTTCTTC.

This rearrangement joins TRBV5-1 to TRBJ2-1; 14 nucleotides match TRBD2. The CDR3 extends over 17 amino acids. V was clipped by 0 bases and J by 8 bases; unmatched bases: 7. CDR1 is SGHRS and CDR2 is YFSETQ in the germline V gene. For the CDR3, the DNA is TGCGCCAGCAGCTTGGAGACTAGCGGGAGGGCCGGGGATGAGCAGTTCTTC. Translated: CASSLETSGRAGDEQFF.